These 13 T cell receptor beta chains share one sample of origin, sequenced in a study of blood T cell repertoires in COVID-19. Clones were read by immunoSEQ multiplex PCR, and TCRdb kept only the in-frame ones, dropping some. The data show about 190,000 clones, with approximately 79% seen just once and over 10% held by the top ten. The sample taken for sequencing was peripheral blood. Receptors originate from a woman aged 45-60 years with acute or convalescent COVID-19.

The chain is built from TRBV5-4 and TRBJ2-3; D is perhaps TRBD1 (5 bases). The CDR3 runs 12 residues. The V end was cut by 1 base, the J end by 6 bases, with 6 bases between. The germline CDR1 and CDR2 sequences are SGHNT and YYREEE (reference sequence). The CDR3 loop is CASSLRGDTQYF. The CDR3 nucleotides are TGTGCCAGCAGCTTGAGGGGTGATACGCAGTATTTT.

The rearrangement links TRBV5-4 to TRBJ2-5, with a weak D call TRBD2 (6 bases). Trimming pared 2 bases from V and 6 bases from J, leaving 23 bases between. Per the germline V gene, CDR1 is SGHNT and CDR2 is YYREEE (reference sequence). The CDR3 is 17 amino acids. The CDR3 DNA follows: TGTGCCAGCAGCTTCCCCCGCGGAGGGGCGATGCCGCAGACCCAGTACTTC. Protein: CASSFPRGGAMPQTQYF. Variable domain in full (rest from reference TRBV5-4 and TRBJ2-5): ETGVTQSPTHLIKTRGQQVTLRCSSQSGHNTVSWYQQALGQGPQFIFQYYREEENGRGNFPPRFSGLQFPNYSSELNVNALELDDSALYLCASSFPRGGAMPQTQYFGPGTRLLVL.

The chain employs TRBV6-2 or TRBV6-3 and TRBJ2-7; weak D call: TRBD2 (6 bases). The CDR3 length is 16 residues. CDR1 is MNHEY and CDR2 is SVGEGT in the germline V gene. V lost 0 bases to trimming and J lost 1 base, with 13 bases between them. The CDR3 DNA reads as TGTGCCAGCAGTTACTCAGGGTCAGGGAGGTCCTACGAGCAGTACTTC. This gives the protein CASSYSGSGRSYEQYF.

V usage is TRBV2 and J usage is TRBJ2-7; TRBD1 might be the D (5 bases). The CDR3 covers 17 residues. Germline assignment: CDR1 SNHLY and CDR2 FYNNEI. The ends were cut back, 4 bases at V and 11 bases at J, with 30 bases in the middle. The CDR3 sequence is CASSVSWARGPPIREYF. Written as DNA, the CDR3 is TGTGCCAGCAGTGTATCTTGGGCTAGGGGCCCCCCAATACGCGAGTACTTC.

This clone was recorded only once. V gene TRBV28 combines with J gene TRBJ2-7; TRBD2 matches 11 bases. This CDR3 is built from 16 residues. Looked up from germline, CDR1 is MDHEN and CDR2 is SYDVKM. V lost 6 bases, J lost 0 bases, and 7 bases stayed unmatched. The DNA for the CDR3 is TGTGCCAGCAGCACTCGACTAGCGGGGTTCTCCTACGAGCAGTACTTC. The encoded protein is CASSTRLAGFSYEQYF. The variable domain in full, with the rest retrieved from reference TRBV28 and TRBJ2-7, is DVKVTQSSRYLVKRTGEKVFLECVQDMDHENMFWYRQDPGLGLRLIYFSYDVKMKEKGDIPEGYSVSREKKERFSLILESASTNQTSMYLCASSTRLAGFSYEQYFGPGTRLTVT.

The chain uses TRBV5-1 and TRBJ1-4; a possible D gene is TRBD1 (6 bases). Looked up from germline, CDR1 is SGHRS and CDR2 is YFSETQ. The CDR3 covers 15 residues. Trimming took off 0 bases at V and 5 bases at J, with 11 bases between the two ends. The CDR3 loop is CASSLAGQGNEKLFF. DNA for the CDR3: TGCGCCAGCAGCTTGGCCGGTCAGGGGAATGAAAAACTGTTTTTT. The full variable domain, in which reference TRBV5-1 and TRBJ1-4 provide the parts outside the CDR3, is KAGVTQTPRYLIKTRGQQVTLSCSPISGHRSVSWYQQTPGQGLQFLFEYFSETQRNKGNFPGRFSGRQFSNSRSEMNVSTLELGDSALYLCASSLAGQGNEKLFFGSGTQLSVL.

The chain uses TRBV27 and TRBJ2-7; 7 positions agree with TRBD1. V was pared by 3 bases and J by 1 base, with 6 bases of the junction left unmatched. Germline V gene sequence: CDR1 MNHEY, CDR2 SMNVEV (reference sequence). The CDR3 length is 15 residues. Here the CDR3 DNA reads TGTGCCAGCAGTTTTCGGACAGGTGTTTCCTACGAGCAGTACTTC. Amino acid sequence: CASSFRTGVSYEQYF.

The chain uses TRBV20-1 and TRBJ2-7; TRBD2 matches 10 bases. V shed 3 bases, J shed 4 bases, and the junction held 9 bases outside the gene matches. The CDR3 runs to 15 residues. CDR1 is DFQATT and CDR2 is SNEGSKA in the germline V gene (reference sequence). CDR3 sequence (DNA): TGCAGTGCTAGTAATCGAGCGGGAGGGGGATACGAGCAGTACTTC. Its translation: CSASNRAGGGYEQYF.

The rearrangement uses TRBV7-2 and TRBJ2-7, with TRBD2 matching over 9 bases. The germline V gene encodes CDR1 SGHTA and CDR2 FQGNSA. This CDR3 has 15 amino acids. With 0 bases clipped from V and 0 bases from J, the junction kept 0 bases outside the gene matches. This CDR3 is CASSLASGSSYEQYF. For the CDR3, the DNA is TGTGCCAGCAGCTTAGCTAGCGGGAGCTCCTACGAGCAGTACTTC.

The genes are TRBV6-2 or TRBV6-3 and TRBJ2-3; 7 bases line up with TRBD1. The V and J ends lost 6 bases and 6 bases, in that order; junction bases with no gene match: 15. The CDR3 is 16 amino acids. The V gene's germline CDR1 is MNHEY and CDR2 SVGEGT. The CDR3 loop is CASRPTGALVMDTQYF. The CDR3 DNA reads TGTGCCAGCAGACCTACAGGGGCCCTAGTGATGGATACGCAGTATTTT.

V is TRBV11-3 and J is TRBJ2-5; 9 bases are a match to TRBD1. This CDR3 contains 15 residues. Germline V gene sequence: CDR1 SGHNT, CDR2 YENEEA. The J segment lost 2 bases and the V segment lost 1 base, leaving 2 bases of the junction unmatched. CDR3 in DNA: TGTGCCAGCAGCTTAGGTGGGACAGGGCAAGAGACCCAGTACTTC. It specifies CASSLGGTGQETQYF.

The chain joins TRBV20-1 to TRBJ1-5, with 11 bases lining up with TRBD1. V trimming: 3 bases; J trimming: 6 bases; junction bases outside the gene matches: 7. Germline-derived CDR1 and CDR2 are DFQATT and SNEGSKA (reference sequence). The CDR3 covers 15 residues. DNA for the CDR3: TGCAGTGCTAGTGTAACCGGGACAGGGGGTCAGCCCCAGCATTTT. It translates to CSASVTGTGGQPQHF.

The chain recombines TRBV9 with TRBJ2-7, with 11 bases matching TRBD2. CDR1 is SGDLS and CDR2 is YYNGEE in the germline V gene. The length of the CDR3 is 17 residues. J gave up 5 bases and V 1 base, and 11 bases lay outside the gene matches. The CDR3 region is CASSVRVIAGGPDEQYF. The CDR3 nucleotides read TGTGCCAGCAGCGTACGGGTTATAGCGGGAGGGCCCGACGAGCAGTACTTC.